Presented here are 11 T cell receptor beta chains from one specimen sequenced in a study of blood T cell repertoires in COVID-19. Libraries were prepared by immunoSEQ multiplex PCR; TCRdb keeps only in-frame clonotypes and omits some of them. Of 44,000 or so clones in the sample, around 70% were seen once. Sequenced input: peripheral blood. The origin of the receptors is a man aged 80 or over with acute or convalescent COVID-19.

The chain is built from TRBV6-5 and TRBJ2-5; TRBD2 matches at 7 bases. V lost 6 bases to trimming and J lost 7 bases; unmatched junction nucleotides: 8. The CDR3 sequence is 13 residues long. Germline assignment: CDR1 MNHEY and CDR2 SVGAGI. The CDR3 spells CASRDSGPGTQYF. DNA for the CDR3: TGTGCCAGCAGAGATAGCGGGCCCGGGACCCAGTACTTC.

V is TRBV5-1 and J is TRBJ2-7, with TRBD2 as a possible D gene (6 bases). From germline, CDR1 is SGHRS and CDR2 YFSETQ. The CDR3 totals 14 residues. V was trimmed by 2 bases and J by 3 bases, leaving 12 bases between them. CDR3 protein: CASSFDPGGYEQYF. In DNA, the CDR3 is TGCGCCAGCAGCTTCGACCCCGGGGGCTACGAGCAGTACTTC.

This chain joins TRBV27 and TRBJ2-7; 7 bases agree with TRBD1. There are 15 residues in the CDR3. The ends lost 6 bases at V and 0 bases at J; junction bases unmatched: 8. Germline V gene sequence: CDR1 MNHEY, CDR2 SMNVEV (reference sequence). Here the CDR3 reads CASSSGQVASYEQYF. The CDR3 DNA reads as TGTGCCAGCAGCTCCGGACAGGTAGCCTCCTACGAGCAGTACTTC.

This clone occurred a few times. The CDR3 DNA is TGTGCCAGCAGCTTGGATTTGGGCAGGGAGGCCTATGGCTACACCTTC. Translated: CASSLDLGREAYGYTF. The V gene is TRBV5-4, the J gene TRBJ1-2; D may be TRBD1 (5 bases). CDR3 length: 16 residues. Trimming pared 0 bases from V and 4 bases from J, leaving 16 bases between. The germline CDR1 and CDR2 sequences are SGHNT and YYREEE (reference sequence).

The chain recombines TRBV9 with TRBJ1-1, with TRBD1 as a possible D gene (6 bases). The ends were cut back, 3 bases at V and 1 base at J, with 10 bases in the middle. The CDR3 length is 14 residues. Germline V lookup: CDR1 SGDLS, CDR2 YYNGEE. The CDR3 here is CASSGPQGNTEAFF. In DNA, the CDR3 is TGTGCCAGCAGCGGTCCACAGGGGAACACTGAAGCTTTCTTT.

The CDR3 coding sequence is TGTGCCAGCAGCGTAGTGGACTACGACAATGAGCAGTTCTTC. It specifies CASSVVDYDNEQFF. The chain uses TRBV9 and TRBJ2-1; a weak D match, TRBD2 (6 bases). Germline lookup yields CDR1 SGDLS and CDR2 YYNGEE. This CDR3 contains 14 residues. V was shortened by 0 bases and J by 5 bases, with 9 bases between the two germline ends. Complete variable domain (other parts from reference TRBV9 and TRBJ2-1): DSGVTQTPKHLITATGQRVTLRCSPRSGDLSVYWYQQSLDQGLQFLIQYYNGEERAKGNILERFSAQQFPDLHSELNLSSLELGDSALYFCASSVVDYDNEQFFGPGTRLTVL.

The rearrangement uses TRBV6-5 and TRBJ1-1, with D maybe TRBD1 (6 bases). The CDR3 runs to 13 residues. V was shortened by 7 bases and J by 3 bases, with 12 bases between the two germline ends. Germline V gene sequence: CDR1 MNHEY, CDR2 SVGAGI. The CDR3 nucleotides read TGTGCCAGCATGGGGCAGGGGCACACTGAAGCTTTCTTT. Protein: CASMGQGHTEAFF.

The J gene is TRBJ2-3, the V gene TRBV5-1; TRBD1 matches at 7 bases. The CDR3 spans 15 residues. V was clipped by 2 bases and J by 0 bases; unmatched bases: 3. CDR1 SGHRS and CDR2 YFSETQ come from the germline V gene. The CDR3 loop reads CASSFEGGSTDTQYF. The CDR3 DNA reads TGCGCCAGCAGCTTTGAAGGGGGCAGCACAGATACGCAGTATTTT. Filled out from reference TRBV5-1 and TRBJ2-3, the complete variable domain reads KAGVTQTPRYLIKTRGQQVTLSCSPISGHRSVSWYQQTPGQGLQFLFEYFSETQRNKGNFPGRFSGRQFSNSRSEMNVSTLELGDSALYLCASSFEGGSTDTQYFGPGTRLTVL.

This clone has only one observation. The chain employs TRBV10-3 and TRBJ2-1, with 7 bases that match TRBD2. CDR1 is ENHRY, CDR2 SYGVKD, per germline. The CDR3 has 15 amino acids. With V trimmed by 6 bases and J by 0 bases, 5 bases remained unmatched. CDR3 in DNA: TGTGCCATCAGAAGCGGGGTTAGCTCCTACAATGAGCAGTTCTTC. It translates to CAIRSGVSSYNEQFF.

In this sample, this clone turned up a few times. The chain employs TRBV4-1 and TRBJ2-7, with 9 nucleotides matching TRBD1. The V and J ends lost 4 bases and 9 bases, in that order; junction bases with no gene match: 10. Looked up from germline, CDR1 is MGHRA and CDR2 is YSYEKL. The CDR3 consists of 14 residues. CDR3 DNA: TGCGCCAGCAGCCTTTTAGGACAGGGGATTCGGCAGTACTTC. Amino acids: CASSLLGQGIRQYF.

The rearrangement joins TRBV30 to TRBJ1-2; D might be TRBD1 (6 bases). This CDR3 region has 11 residues. V shed 0 bases and J shed 13 bases, with 12 bases lying between them. The germline CDR1 and CDR2 sequences are GTSNPN and SVGIG (reference sequence). The CDR3 bases are TGTGCCTGGAGTGTAGGGGGACATGGCACCTTC. Its translation: CAWSVGGHGTF.